This T cell receptor beta chain was captured in a study of cytotoxic CD8 clonotypes in ibrutinib-treated CLL. Points from the study as a whole: Contraction or stability on treatment characterized the public clonotypes, which were uncommon. Relative to age-matched healthy donors, clonality at baseline was higher, and it tracked circulating CD8+ T-cell counts. Baseline levels were approached again at progression, after clonality had risen at ibrutinib response.

Clones were sequenced by immunoSEQ multiplex PCR, and TCRdb holds only the in-frame ones, with some missing. The data contain 150,000 to 250,000 clones, over 55% of them singletons. Regarding this clone: Its target is not known. The junction departs from germline at one end; a sequencing error may be responsible.

From germline, CDR1 is SSHAT and CDR2 FNYEAQ (reference sequence). The CDR3 is made up of 22 amino acids. The chain employs TRBV7-7 and TRBJ1-5; D is perhaps TRBD1 (5 bases). Sequenced material: PBMCs, taken after 24 months of ibrutinib treatment. The sequence came from a human donor with chronic lymphocytic leukemia. CDR3 loop: CASSLGGTFLGRSSVDNQPQHF. The CDR3 region has the DNA TGTGCTAGCAGCTTAGGTGGGACCTTTCTTGGGCGATCATCTGTGGACAATCAGCCCCAGCATTTT.